This T cell receptor beta chain was recorded in a study of T cell responses to AZD1222 COVID-19 vaccine (dated by TCRdb to 2020 to 2023). Context from the whole study: AZD1222 recipients with second doses at about 4 weeks or about 12 weeks were pooled, because spike-specific TCR depth and breadth did not differ between schedules. TCR sequencing was performed for about 250 trial participants, of whom around 200 were given two doses of AZD1222 and some 26 were given two doses of MenACWY control vaccine. Trial participants were enrolled by age into subgroups of 18-55, 56-69 and 70-plus years, and 148, 28 and 57 TCR-sequenced participants, respectively, were included in these subgroups. The investigation overall reported the following: The 56-69-year group was small, and its depth increase did not reach significance, likely because of low power. Spike-specific TCR breadth and depth rose significantly after two AZD1222 doses compared with day 0 and with MenACWY recipients. Conclusions about previously exposed vaccinees were limited because only a handful of AZD1222 recipients were SARS-CoV-2 seropositive at baseline. The whole spike protein was spanned by vaccine-associated CD4 TCRs, and dominant responses were seen in regions 160-218 and 743-854. Participants were mostly white British and included more females than males, and it was suggested by the authors that clonal diversity may have been underestimated. Reportedly, close to half of the unique spike-specific TCRs recognized epitopes lying outside the regions that are mutated in the B.1.351 and B.1.1.7 variants. Because no samples from the day 14 peak response were available, repertoires could be characterized only after the peak T cell response.

The germline V gene yields LGHNA for CDR1 and YSLEER for CDR2. V gives up 0 bases and J gives up 3 bases, and the segment between their germline ends measures 11 bases. From the cysteine through the phenylalanine, the CDR3 covers 16 amino acids. The retained sequence is limited to the CDR3, 48 bases, with the frame set at the first base. This clone was observed a handful of times. Its recognized antigen is unknown. Base qualities are not recorded, but no much larger clone differs from it by a single base. The CDR3 regions of human TCRbeta chains were analyzed by immunosequencing. In the paper's pipeline: Repertoire TCRs were matched against a reference library of SARS-CoV-2-specific TCRs generated with the MIRA antigen-specificity platform. Breadth was defined as the fraction of unique TCRs that were SARS-CoV-2-associated. Depth was defined as the fraction of total T cells that were SARS-CoV-2-associated. Using the MIRA data, each spike-specific TCR was assigned both to the spike region to which the TCR was reactive and to a CD4 or CD8 class. Log10-transformed breadth and depth values were compared by one-way ANOVA with Sidak's multiple comparisons tests. TCRdb carries this immuneACCESS record with in-frame sequences only. Its versions omit some clonotypes, under half of them owing to an unresolved V gene in the studies checked, with the rest unexplained. The DNA gave D and trimming, while V, J and clone size come from that table. In all, the sample holds 95,000 to 150,000 clones, and around 90% of those were seen once. 1% to 1.5% of the sample is taken by the ten largest.

This sample's time point label indicates: baseline before first vaccination. Vaccinee samples were obtained from the UK trials COV001 and COV002, which included a single-blind randomized controlled phase 2/3 trial of AZD1222 (ChAdOx1 nCoV-19) in healthy adults. For TCRbeta chain sequencing, PBMC samples were collected from trial participants at day 0 and at day 28 after the second dose. The chain couples TRBV4-3 to TRBJ1-4, with the D gene call left open. The origin of this receptor is an adult in good health. The sample consisted of peripheral blood, taken on day 0 of AZD1222 vaccination. The CDR3 is CASSQDSAGANEKLFF. The DNA sequence reads TGCGCCAGCAGCCAAGATTCGGCAGGAGCTAATGAAAAACTGTTTTTT.